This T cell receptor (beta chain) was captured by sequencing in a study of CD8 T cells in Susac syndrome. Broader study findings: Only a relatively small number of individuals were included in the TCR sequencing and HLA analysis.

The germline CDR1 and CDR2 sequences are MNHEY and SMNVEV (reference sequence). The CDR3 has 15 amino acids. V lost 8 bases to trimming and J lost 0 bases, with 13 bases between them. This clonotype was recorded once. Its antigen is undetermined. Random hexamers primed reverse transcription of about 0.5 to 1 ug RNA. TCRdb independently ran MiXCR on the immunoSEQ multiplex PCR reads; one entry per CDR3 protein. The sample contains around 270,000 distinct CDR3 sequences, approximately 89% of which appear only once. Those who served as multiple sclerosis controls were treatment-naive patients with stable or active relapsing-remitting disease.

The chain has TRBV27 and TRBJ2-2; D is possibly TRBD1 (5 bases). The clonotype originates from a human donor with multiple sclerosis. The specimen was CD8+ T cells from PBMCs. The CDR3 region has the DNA TGTGCCAGCGAAAAGGGGCTATCGAACACCGGGGAGCTGTTTTTT. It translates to CASEKGLSNTGELFF.